This is a list of T cell receptor beta chains from one sample in a study of cytotoxic CD8 clonotypes in ibrutinib-treated CLL. The data were produced by immunoSEQ multiplex PCR, yet TCRdb's version contains in-frame clones alone and is incomplete. The table has 150,000 to 250,000 clones, around 70% seen once. This sample comprised PBMCs, obtained after 24 months of ibrutinib treatment. The receptor set was obtained from a human donor with chronic lymphocytic leukemia. Both conserved end residues are part of each CDR3. The D gene is left open where the match is weak. Clone size is stated in some rows and not others, as once, few, many or a class when expanded.

D: NA; J: TRBJ2-3; V: TRBV5-1; size: few; CDR3: CASSLRGGDTQYF; DNA: TGCGCCAGCAGCCTCCGGGGTGGGGATACGCAGTATTTT
D: NA; J: TRBJ2-7; V: TRBV4-3; size: NA; CDR3: CASSQDTGSKTYEQYF; DNA: TGCGCCAGCAGCCAAGATACGGGAAGTAAAACCTACGAGCAGTACTTC
D: NA; J: TRBJ2-1; V: TRBV27; size: NA; CDR3: CASSLWEGGGEQFF; DNA: TGTGCCAGCAGTTTATGGGAGGGGGGAGGTGAGCAGTTCTTC
D: TRBD2; J: TRBJ2-5; V: TRBV27; size: few; CDR3: CASSLGRLAIGETQYF; DNA: TGTGCCAGCAGTTTAGGACGACTAGCGATCGGGGAGACCCAGTACTTC
D: TRBD2; J: TRBJ2-3; V: TRBV29-1; size: NA; CDR3: CSVTGTRVRPDTQYF; DNA: TGCAGCGTCACCGGGACTAGAGTTCGCCCAGATACGCAGTATTTT
D: NA; J: TRBJ2-7; V: TRBV5-1; size: NA; CDR3: CASSLVGYEQYF; DNA: TGCGCCAGCAGCTTGGTGGGCTACGAGCAGTACTTC
D: NA; J: TRBJ2-1; V: TRBV27; size: NA; CDR3: CASSSPVGMREQFF; DNA: TGTGCCAGCAGTTCCCCGGTGGGTATGAGGGAGCAGTTCTTC
D: NA; J: TRBJ1-2; V: TRBV5-4; size: few; CDR3: CASSPEGYYGYTF; DNA: TGTGCCAGCAGCCCGGAAGGGTACTATGGCTACACCTTC
D: TRBD2; J: TRBJ2-7; V: TRBV27; size: once; CDR3: CASSPGLADYEQYF; DNA: TGTGCCAGCAGTCCCGGACTAGCGGACTACGAGCAGTACTTC
D: NA; J: TRBJ2-7; V: TRBV4-3; size: NA; CDR3: CASSQDGGQPYEQYF; DNA: TGCGCCAGCAGCCAAGATGGAGGACAGCCCTACGAGCAGTACTTC
D: NA; J: TRBJ1-5; V: TRBV29-1; size: few; CDR3: CSVETGGGQPQHF; DNA: TGCAGCGTTGAAACGGGGGGCGGTCAGCCCCAGCATTTT
D: NA; J: TRBJ2-3; V: TRBV5-5; size: NA; CDR3: CASSLGDWGTDTQYF; DNA: TGTGCCAGCAGCTTGGGGGATTGGGGCACAGATACGCAGTATTTT
D: NA; J: TRBJ2-7; V: TRBV5-1; size: NA; CDR3: CASSSSWWRGYEQYF; DNA: TGCGCCAGCAGCTCGTCCTGGTGGAGGGGCTACGAGCAGTACTTC
D: TRBD2; J: TRBJ2-7; V: TRBV4-3; size: NA; CDR3: CASSLTSGDNYEQYF; DNA: TGCGCCAGCAGCCTGACTAGCGGGGACAACTACGAGCAGTACTTC
D: NA; J: TRBJ1-1; V: TRBV10-3; size: few; CDR3: CAISERAGDSEAFF; DNA: TGTGCCATCAGTGAAAGGGCTGGGGACTCTGAAGCTTTCTTT
D: NA; J: TRBJ2-3; V: TRBV7-6; size: NA; CDR3: CASSLGGGADTQYF; DNA: TGTGCCAGCAGCTTAGGTGGGGGCGCGGATACGCAGTATTTT
D: TRBD2; J: TRBJ2-7; V: TRBV7-6; size: NA; CDR3: CASSLASGRPYEQYF; DNA: TGTGCCAGCAGCTTAGCTAGCGGGAGGCCCTACGAGCAGTACTTC
D: TRBD1; J: TRBJ1-4; V: TRBV5-8; size: NA; CDR3: CASSSGTGDEKLFF; DNA: TGTGCCAGCAGCTCCGGGACAGGGGATGAAAAACTGTTTTTT
D: NA; J: TRBJ2-2; V: TRBV11-2; size: NA; CDR3: CASSGWTEGTGELFF; DNA: TGTGCCAGCAGCGGTTGGACAGAAGGCACCGGGGAGCTGTTTTTT
D: TRBD2; J: TRBJ2-1; V: TRBV4-2; size: NA; CDR3: CASSQDRGAGGPNEQFF; DNA: TGTGCCAGCAGCCAAGATCGGGGAGCGGGAGGGCCCAATGAGCAGTTCTTC
D: NA; J: TRBJ2-5; V: TRBV6-6; size: NA; CDR3: CASSYRGGQETQYF; DNA: TGTGCCAGCAGTTACAGGGGGGGCCAAGAGACCCAGTACTTC
D: NA; J: TRBJ1-1; V: TRBV28; size: NA; CDR3: CASRYWGNTEAFF; DNA: TGTGCCAGCAGATATTGGGGCAACACTGAAGCTTTCTTT
D: NA; J: TRBJ2-6; V: TRBV5-1; size: NA; CDR3: CASSLSGSGANVLTF; DNA: TGCGCCAGCAGCCTTTCGGGCTCTGGGGCCAACGTCCTGACTTTC
D: NA; J: TRBJ1-3; V: TRBV15; size: NA; CDR3: CATSAGRNSGNTIYF; DNA: TGTGCCACCTCAGCGGGACGGAACTCTGGAAACACCATATATTTT
D: NA; J: TRBJ1-5; V: TRBV27; size: few; CDR3: CASSDQTGPSNQPQHF; DNA: TGTGCCAGCAGTGATCAGACAGGACCCAGCAATCAGCCCCAGCATTTT
D: NA; J: TRBJ2-1; V: TRBV11-3; size: NA; CDR3: CASSPPWYNEQFF; DNA: TGTGCCAGCAGCCCCCCGTGGTACAATGAGCAGTTCTTC
D: NA; J: TRBJ2-1; V: TRBV5-4; size: NA; CDR3: CASSENFVPSDEQFF; DNA: TGTGCCAGCAGCGAAAACTTTGTCCCGTCTGATGAGCAGTTCTTC
D: NA; J: TRBJ1-1; V: TRBV5-6; size: few; CDR3: CASSLLSVSAEAFF; DNA: TGTGCCAGCAGCTTGTTAAGCGTGAGCGCTGAAGCTTTCTTT
D: NA; J: TRBJ2-7; V: TRBV19; size: once; CDR3: CASSINRRPTYEQYF; DNA: TGTGCCAGTAGTATCAACAGGCGCCCTACCTACGAGCAGTACTTC
D: TRBD2; J: TRBJ2-1; V: TRBV4-1; size: NA; CDR3: CASSQVVPSGTSNEQFF; DNA: TGCGCCAGCAGCCAAGTAGTTCCTAGCGGGACTTCGAATGAGCAGTTCTTC
D: NA; J: TRBJ1-5; V: TRBV27; size: NA; CDR3: CASRGGRSNQPQHF; DNA: TGTGCCAGCAGGGGGGGGCGTAGCAATCAGCCCCAGCATTTT
D: NA; J: TRBJ1-5; V: TRBV19; size: NA; CDR3: CASSIIPGTILNLPQHF; DNA: TGTGCCAGTAGTATCATTCCGGGCACAATATTGAATCTGCCCCAGCATTTT